This T cell receptor (beta chain) emerged from a study of shared clonotypes between healthy human individuals. Background on the study: Serving as donors were two women and a few men, whose ages spanned 18 to 49.

This table comes from immunoSEQ multiplex PCR, and its TCRdb copy is limited to in-frame clones, with some not included. Among 2 million to 2.5 million clones listed, approximately 95% were seen once. CD45RO-negative CD8 cells positively selected for CCR7 made up the naive population, which excluded terminally differentiated effector memory CD45RA+ cells. In regard to this clone: No antigen is known for it.

Looked up from germline, CDR1 is LNHDA and CDR2 is SQIVND (reference sequence). CDR3 size: 15 residues. V was pared by 6 bases and J by 6 bases, with 18 bases between. Regarding the study as a whole: Clonotype sharing levels among donors were expected to vary with sequencing depth.

The origin of this receptor is a man younger than 35 in good health. Sequencing was performed on naive CD8+ T cells sorted from blood. This chain joins TRBV19 and TRBJ2-1; possible D gene TRBD2, 6 bases. DNA for the CDR3: TGTGCCAGTAGCCACTCGCCCTGGGACTTCAATGAGCAGTTCTTC. It codes for CASSHSPWDFNEQFF.